This is a list of T cell receptor beta chains from one sample in a study of blood T cell repertoires in COVID-19. The table came from immunoSEQ multiplex PCR; TCRdb's copy has only in-frame clones and leaves some out. The table shows tens of thousands of clones, with 85% to 90% occurring only once. The source material was peripheral blood. The source of these receptors is a human donor in a cohort sampled during active COVID-19. CDR3s include the opening cysteine and the closing phenylalanine or tryptophan. Fields, in order: J gene, V gene, clone size, D gene, CDR3 DNA, CDR3 protein. D genes are given only for firm matches. Only some rows state a clone size, as once, few, many or a class for expanded clones.

j_call: TRBJ1-5
v_call: TRBV4-1
clone_size: .
d_call: TRBD1
cdr3_nt: TGCGCCAGCAGCGAAGACAGGGGGCATCAGCCCCAGCATTTT
cdr3_aa: CASSEDRGHQPQHF

j_call: TRBJ2-5
v_call: TRBV2
clone_size: .
d_call: TRBD2
cdr3_nt: TGTGCCAGCAGTCCCCGACTAGCGGGAGGGGATGGGGAGACCCAGTACTTC
cdr3_aa: CASSPRLAGGDGETQYF

j_call: TRBJ2-3
v_call: TRBV11-3
clone_size: .
d_call: .
cdr3_nt: TGTGCCAGCAGCTTAATGGACACCACAGATACGCAGTATTTT
cdr3_aa: CASSLMDTTDTQYF

j_call: TRBJ2-5
v_call: TRBV3-1/TRBV3-2
clone_size: .
d_call: TRBD2
cdr3_nt: TGTGCCAGCAGCCCGCGGGAGGTCCGGACCCAGTACTTC
cdr3_aa: CASSPREVRTQYF

j_call: TRBJ2-3
v_call: TRBV5-6
clone_size: .
d_call: TRBD2
cdr3_nt: TGTGCCAGCAGCGCCTTGGGACTAGCGGAAACAGATACGCAGTATTTT
cdr3_aa: CASSALGLAETDTQYF

j_call: TRBJ2-5
v_call: TRBV7-2
clone_size: .
d_call: .
cdr3_nt: TGTGCCAGCAGCTTCTCACCGGGGGGCGCCGTGGAGACCCAGTACTTC
cdr3_aa: CASSFSPGGAVETQYF

j_call: TRBJ1-2
v_call: TRBV5-1
clone_size: .
d_call: TRBD1
cdr3_nt: TGCGCCAGCTTCCTCCCGGGACAGGGGGCAGGGGGCTATGGCTACACCTTC
cdr3_aa: CASFLPGQGAGGYGYTF

j_call: TRBJ1-2
v_call: TRBV19
clone_size: .
d_call: TRBD1
cdr3_nt: TGTGCCAGTAGTGGGACAGGGACCTATGGCTACACCTTC
cdr3_aa: CASSGTGTYGYTF

j_call: TRBJ2-2
v_call: TRBV21-1
clone_size: few
d_call: .
cdr3_nt: TGTGCCAGCAGCATTCGACTGAACACCGGGGAGCTGTTTTTT
cdr3_aa: CASSIRLNTGELFF

j_call: TRBJ1-2
v_call: TRBV19
clone_size: .
d_call: TRBD1
cdr3_nt: TGTGCCAGTAGTGGAAACAGGGGGCCCCACTATGGCTACACCTTC
cdr3_aa: CASSGNRGPHYGYTF

j_call: TRBJ1-2
v_call: TRBV19
clone_size: .
d_call: .
cdr3_nt: TGTGCCAGTAGTTCGCCCTACAGGGATGGCTATGGCTACACCTTC
cdr3_aa: CASSSPYRDGYGYTF

j_call: TRBJ2-1
v_call: TRBV5-4
clone_size: .
d_call: TRBD1
cdr3_nt: TGTGCCAGCAGCTTACGGGGACAGGGGAGGAATGAGCAGTTCTTC
cdr3_aa: CASSLRGQGRNEQFF

j_call: TRBJ2-1
v_call: TRBV7-9
clone_size: .
d_call: .
cdr3_nt: TGTGCCAGCAGCTTAGCGCGAGGGCCTATTAATGAGCAGTTCTTC
cdr3_aa: CASSLARGPINEQFF

j_call: TRBJ2-1
v_call: TRBV27
clone_size: .
d_call: TRBD2
cdr3_nt: TGTGCCAGCAGCACCTACTTGGAGACTAGCGTAAGAAAGCAGTTCTTC
cdr3_aa: CASSTYLETSVRKQFF

j_call: TRBJ2-3
v_call: TRBV15
clone_size: .
d_call: .
cdr3_nt: TGTGCCACCAGCAGAGATTTACAGGAAGGGGGCACAGATACGCAGTATTTT
cdr3_aa: CATSRDLQEGGTDTQYF

j_call: TRBJ2-6
v_call: TRBV10-3
clone_size: few
d_call: .
cdr3_nt: TGTGCCATCAGTGGGCAGGGAGGCGCTGGGGCCAACGTCCTGACTTTC
cdr3_aa: CAISGQGGAGANVLTF

j_call: TRBJ2-2
v_call: TRBV5-1
clone_size: .
d_call: TRBD2
cdr3_nt: TGCGCCAGCAGGCTAGCGGGAGTGTTCGGGGAGCTGTTTTTT
cdr3_aa: CASRLAGVFGELFF

j_call: TRBJ2-1
v_call: TRBV29-1
clone_size: once
d_call: .
cdr3_nt: TGCAGCGTTGATATCACTGCCTCCTACAATGAGCAGTTCTTC
cdr3_aa: CSVDITASYNEQFF

j_call: TRBJ1-1
v_call: TRBV7-8
clone_size: .
d_call: TRBD1
cdr3_nt: TGTGCCAGCAGCTATACAGGGGGCACTGAAGCTTTCTTT
cdr3_aa: CASSYTGGTEAFF

j_call: TRBJ2-1
v_call: TRBV5-4
clone_size: .
d_call: .
cdr3_nt: TGTGCCAGCAGCCCCCAGGGTAGGGTCCATGAGCAGTTCTTC
cdr3_aa: CASSPQGRVHEQFF

j_call: TRBJ2-7
v_call: TRBV10-3
clone_size: .
d_call: .
cdr3_nt: TGTGCCATCAGCGAGAGAAAGGGGTCTAGCTACGAGCAGTACTTC
cdr3_aa: CAISERKGSSYEQYF

j_call: TRBJ2-5
v_call: TRBV11-3
clone_size: .
d_call: .
cdr3_nt: TGTGCTCCGCAGGGGTCCTGCCGCCCCGGACTCAGAGAGACCCAGTACTTC
cdr3_aa: CAPQGSCRPGLRETQYF

j_call: TRBJ1-2
v_call: TRBV4-1
clone_size: .
d_call: .
cdr3_nt: TGCGCCAGCAGCCAAGATTTAAGCCGTTATGGCTACACCTTC
cdr3_aa: CASSQDLSRYGYTF

j_call: TRBJ2-5
v_call: TRBV5-1
clone_size: once
d_call: TRBD2
cdr3_nt: TGCGCCAGCAGCTCCCCCGGGACTAGCGGGAGAAAAGAGACCCAGTACTTC
cdr3_aa: CASSSPGTSGRKETQYF

j_call: TRBJ1-2
v_call: TRBV28
clone_size: .
d_call: .
cdr3_nt: TGTGCCAGCAGTATGAGGTCCTATGGCTACACCTTC
cdr3_aa: CASSMRSYGYTF

j_call: TRBJ2-3
v_call: TRBV19
clone_size: .
d_call: .
cdr3_nt: TGTGCCAGTAGCCCGAACCCAGGTCTTCCCCGGGGAGATACGCAGTATTTT
cdr3_aa: CASSPNPGLPRGDTQYF

j_call: TRBJ1-2
v_call: TRBV6-5
clone_size: .
d_call: .
cdr3_nt: TGTGCCAGCAGTTTCCCAGGTTCGGCCGGCTACACCTTC
cdr3_aa: CASSFPGSAGYTF

j_call: TRBJ1-4
v_call: TRBV11-1
clone_size: .
d_call: .
cdr3_nt: TGTGCCAGCAGCTGGAAGGCGGGAGAAAAACTGTTTTTT
cdr3_aa: CASSWKAGEKLFF

j_call: TRBJ2-7
v_call: TRBV15
clone_size: .
d_call: .
cdr3_nt: TGTGCCACCAGCAGAGAAGAGGCACAGGGAATATGGGGCGAGCAGTACTTC
cdr3_aa: CATSREEAQGIWGEQYF

j_call: TRBJ2-7
v_call: TRBV19
clone_size: .
d_call: .
cdr3_nt: TGTGCCAGTAGTACAACCGGGACACCCCACGAGCAGTACTTC
cdr3_aa: CASSTTGTPHEQYF

j_call: TRBJ2-7
v_call: TRBV7-2
clone_size: .
d_call: .
cdr3_nt: TGTGCCAGCAGCTTGCGGGGCGGTACCTACGAGCAGTACTTC
cdr3_aa: CASSLRGGTYEQYF

j_call: TRBJ1-2
v_call: TRBV5-1
clone_size: .
d_call: TRBD1
cdr3_nt: TGCGCCAGCAGCTTACAGGGGTATAACTATGGCTACACCTTC
cdr3_aa: CASSLQGYNYGYTF

j_call: TRBJ2-2
v_call: TRBV2
clone_size: .
d_call: TRBD2
cdr3_nt: TGTGCCAGCAGTGATTTGGCGGGAGTAGGGACCGGGGAGCTGTTTTTT
cdr3_aa: CASSDLAGVGTGELFF

j_call: TRBJ2-3
v_call: TRBV28
clone_size: .
d_call: .
cdr3_nt: TGTGCCAGCAGTTTATCGGGGCAGGGGACAGATACGCAGTATTTT
cdr3_aa: CASSLSGQGTDTQYF

j_call: TRBJ2-5
v_call: TRBV5-1
clone_size: .
d_call: TRBD2
cdr3_nt: TGCGCCAGCAGCCCTCGACAGCGGGAGGCCAAAGAGACCCAGTACTTC
cdr3_aa: CASSPRQREAKETQYF

j_call: TRBJ1-2
v_call: TRBV28
clone_size: .
d_call: .
cdr3_nt: TGTGCCAGCAGTTTACCTACGGGACAAAACTATGGCTACACCTTC
cdr3_aa: CASSLPTGQNYGYTF

j_call: TRBJ1-6
v_call: TRBV20-1
clone_size: few
d_call: .
cdr3_nt: TGCAGTGCTAGGGCCGACGGGGTTGCGATATTT
cdr3_aa: CSARADGVAIF

j_call: TRBJ1-5
v_call: TRBV5-8
clone_size: .
d_call: TRBD1
cdr3_nt: TGTGCCAGCAGCTTGCGGGACAGGGCGCAGCCCCAGCATTTT
cdr3_aa: CASSLRDRAQPQHF

j_call: TRBJ1-4
v_call: TRBV5-5
clone_size: .
d_call: .
cdr3_nt: TGTGCCAGCAGCCGACCGGGAGAGAATGAAAAACTGTTTTTT
cdr3_aa: CASSRPGENEKLFF

j_call: TRBJ2-1
v_call: TRBV27
clone_size: .
d_call: TRBD2
cdr3_nt: TGTGCCAGCAGTCAAACTCCGGGGGGCAATGAGCAGTTCTTC
cdr3_aa: CASSQTPGGNEQFF

j_call: TRBJ2-5
v_call: TRBV28
clone_size: .
d_call: .
cdr3_nt: TGTGCCAGCACGGGACAATGGGAGACCCAGTACTTC
cdr3_aa: CASTGQWETQYF

j_call: TRBJ2-3
v_call: TRBV7-2
clone_size: .
d_call: .
cdr3_nt: TGTGCCAGCAGCTTAGTTGCGGTCACAGATACGCAGTATTTT
cdr3_aa: CASSLVAVTDTQYF

j_call: TRBJ2-2
v_call: TRBV7-9
clone_size: .
d_call: TRBD1
cdr3_nt: TGTGCCAGCAGCCCAAAGACAGGGGCCACCGGGGAGCTGTTTTTT
cdr3_aa: CASSPKTGATGELFF

j_call: TRBJ2-3
v_call: TRBV5-1
clone_size: .
d_call: TRBD1
cdr3_nt: TGCGCCAGCAGGGAGGGACAGGGGACAGATACGCAGTATTTT
cdr3_aa: CASREGQGTDTQYF

j_call: TRBJ2-3
v_call: TRBV4-1
clone_size: .
d_call: TRBD2
cdr3_nt: TGCGCCAGCAGCCAACGGACTAGCGGCCCATACGGTCCGCAGTATTTT
cdr3_aa: CASSQRTSGPYGPQYF

j_call: TRBJ2-2
v_call: TRBV18
clone_size: once
d_call: .
cdr3_nt: TGTGCCAGCTCACCACGTCCGGACACCGGGGAGCTGTTTTTT
cdr3_aa: CASSPRPDTGELFF

j_call: TRBJ2-7
v_call: TRBV10-1
clone_size: .
d_call: TRBD1
cdr3_nt: TGCGCCAGCAGTGAGTCCCGGACAGGATCCATACGAGGGCAGTACTTC
cdr3_aa: CASSESRTGSIRGQYF

j_call: TRBJ2-2
v_call: TRBV7-9
clone_size: .
d_call: .
cdr3_nt: TGTGCCAGCAGCCCTAACAGGGTGAACACCGGGGAGCTGTTTTTT
cdr3_aa: CASSPNRVNTGELFF

j_call: TRBJ1-3
v_call: TRBV28
clone_size: .
d_call: .
cdr3_nt: TGTGCCAGCAGTGGAGAGGAGACTATTGGAAACACCATATATTTT
cdr3_aa: CASSGEETIGNTIYF

j_call: TRBJ2-1
v_call: TRBV10-2
clone_size: .
d_call: TRBD2
cdr3_nt: TGCGCCAGCAGCAAGGGACTAGCGGGGAGCGAGTACAATGAGCAGTTCTTC
cdr3_aa: CASSKGLAGSEYNEQFF

j_call: TRBJ1-2
v_call: TRBV27
clone_size: .
d_call: .
cdr3_nt: TGTGCCAGCAGTCCGGGCCGGGGGGCAGGATATGGCTACACCTTC
cdr3_aa: CASSPGRGAGYGYTF

j_call: TRBJ1-1
v_call: TRBV19
clone_size: .
d_call: TRBD1
cdr3_nt: TGTGCCAGTAAGGGACAGGGAGACACTGAAGCTTTCTTT
cdr3_aa: CASKGQGDTEAFF

j_call: TRBJ1-6
v_call: TRBV19
clone_size: .
d_call: .
cdr3_nt: TGTGCCAGTAGTATTCAGGGATCACCCCTCCACTTT
cdr3_aa: CASSIQGSPLHF

j_call: TRBJ1-1
v_call: TRBV11-2
clone_size: .
d_call: .
cdr3_nt: TGTGCCAGCAGCCCGCGAGGACATCCCAACACTGAAGCTTTCTTT
cdr3_aa: CASSPRGHPNTEAFF

j_call: TRBJ1-2
v_call: TRBV5-1
clone_size: few
d_call: TRBD1
cdr3_nt: TGCGCCAGCAGTCAATCAGGGGGCACCGGCTACACCTTC
cdr3_aa: CASSQSGGTGYTF

j_call: TRBJ2-7
v_call: TRBV5-1
clone_size: .
d_call: TRBD2
cdr3_nt: TGCGCCAGCAGCCCCCGGACTAGCGGCCCCTCCTACGAGCAGTACTTC
cdr3_aa: CASSPRTSGPSYEQYF

j_call: TRBJ2-2
v_call: TRBV5-1
clone_size: .
d_call: TRBD1
cdr3_nt: TGCGCCAGCAGCTTGGTGGGTTTCGGGACAGAATCCACCGGGGAGCTGTTTTTT
cdr3_aa: CASSLVGFGTESTGELFF

j_call: TRBJ2-3
v_call: TRBV5-1
clone_size: .
d_call: .
cdr3_nt: TGCGCCAGCAGCTTGTGGCTAGAAACAGATACGCAGTATTTT
cdr3_aa: CASSLWLETDTQYF

j_call: TRBJ1-5
v_call: TRBV2
clone_size: few
d_call: TRBD1
cdr3_nt: TGTGCCAGCAGTGAAGCGGAGACAGGGAGTCAGCCCCAGCATTTT
cdr3_aa: CASSEAETGSQPQHF

j_call: TRBJ2-1
v_call: TRBV16
clone_size: .
d_call: .
cdr3_nt: TGTGCCAGCAGCCAATCGACCGGGAATGAGCAGTTCTTC
cdr3_aa: CASSQSTGNEQFF